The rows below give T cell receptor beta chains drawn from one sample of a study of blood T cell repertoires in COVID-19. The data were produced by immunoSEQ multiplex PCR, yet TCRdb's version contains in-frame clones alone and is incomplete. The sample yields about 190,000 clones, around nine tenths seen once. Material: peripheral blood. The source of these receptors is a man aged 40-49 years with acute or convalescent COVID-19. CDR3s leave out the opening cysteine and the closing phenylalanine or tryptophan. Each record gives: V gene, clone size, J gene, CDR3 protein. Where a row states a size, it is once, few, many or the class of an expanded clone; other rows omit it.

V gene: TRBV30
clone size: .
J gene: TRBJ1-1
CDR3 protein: AWKGTGGERTEAF

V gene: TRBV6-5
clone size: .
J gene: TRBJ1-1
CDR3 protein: ASLDRGLRVAEAF

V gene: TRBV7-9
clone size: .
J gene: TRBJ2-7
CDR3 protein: ASSLVTGQTYEQY

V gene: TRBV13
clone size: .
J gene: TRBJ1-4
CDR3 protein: ASSFRQGRHEKLF

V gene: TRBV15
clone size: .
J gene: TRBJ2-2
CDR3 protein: ATYPGDGELF

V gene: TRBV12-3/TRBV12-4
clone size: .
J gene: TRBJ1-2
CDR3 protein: ASSNTGGGGYT

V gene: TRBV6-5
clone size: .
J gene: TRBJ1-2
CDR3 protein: ASSYSGQNYGYT

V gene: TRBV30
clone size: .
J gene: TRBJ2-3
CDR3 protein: AWAAGQGPDTQY

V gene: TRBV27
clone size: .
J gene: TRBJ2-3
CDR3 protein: ASSLSGGALADTQY

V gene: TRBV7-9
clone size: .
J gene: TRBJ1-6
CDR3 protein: ASSAHPQDSPLH

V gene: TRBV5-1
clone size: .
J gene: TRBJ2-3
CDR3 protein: ASSLSQAGDTQY

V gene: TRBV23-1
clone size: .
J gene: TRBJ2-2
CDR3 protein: ASSQSKEGAGGGELF

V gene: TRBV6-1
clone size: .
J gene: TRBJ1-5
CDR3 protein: ASSEANNNQPQH

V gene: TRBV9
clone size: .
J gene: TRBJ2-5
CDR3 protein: ASSVSLSWGQGETQY

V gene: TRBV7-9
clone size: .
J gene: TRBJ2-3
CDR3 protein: ASSPGSLDTQY

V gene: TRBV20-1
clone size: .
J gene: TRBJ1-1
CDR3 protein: SGVANTEAF

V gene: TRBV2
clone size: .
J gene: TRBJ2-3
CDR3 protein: ASRVLAGVTDTQY

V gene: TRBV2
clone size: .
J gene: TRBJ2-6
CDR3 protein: ASSEEGLGANVLT

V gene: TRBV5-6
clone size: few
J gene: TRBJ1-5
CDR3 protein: ASSRTGVGSNQPQH

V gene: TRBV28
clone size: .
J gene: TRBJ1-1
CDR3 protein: ASPSPMTGVMNTEAF

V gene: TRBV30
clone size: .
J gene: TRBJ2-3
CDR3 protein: AWRESTDTQY

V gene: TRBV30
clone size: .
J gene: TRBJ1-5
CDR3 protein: AWSVRGRSNQPQH

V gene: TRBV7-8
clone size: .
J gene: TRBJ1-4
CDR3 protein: ASSLAYAGRENEKLF

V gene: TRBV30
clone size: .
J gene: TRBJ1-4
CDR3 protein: AWSPIRGTGMSEKLF

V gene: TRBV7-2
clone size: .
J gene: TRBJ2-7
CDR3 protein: ASSLGQVDEQY

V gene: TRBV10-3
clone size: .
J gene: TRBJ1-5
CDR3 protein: ATQGNNQPQH

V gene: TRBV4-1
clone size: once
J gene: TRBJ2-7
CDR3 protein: ASSLLDRASYEQY

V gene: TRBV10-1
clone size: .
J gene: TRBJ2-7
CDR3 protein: ASSESRLGQGAPEQY

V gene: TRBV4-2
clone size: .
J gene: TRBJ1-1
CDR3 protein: ASSQDWTENTEAF

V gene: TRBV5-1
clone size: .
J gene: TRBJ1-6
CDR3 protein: ASSFNSDRDGPLH

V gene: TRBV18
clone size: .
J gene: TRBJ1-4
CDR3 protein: ASSPFEGVEKLF

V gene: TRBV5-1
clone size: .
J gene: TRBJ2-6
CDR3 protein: ASSSDRVLSGANVLT

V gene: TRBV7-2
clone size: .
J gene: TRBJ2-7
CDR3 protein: ASSWQGALSSYEQY

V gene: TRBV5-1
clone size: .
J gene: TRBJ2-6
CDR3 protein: ASSPTGAGANVLT

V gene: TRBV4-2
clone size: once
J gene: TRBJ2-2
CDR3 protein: ASSNSELDTGELF

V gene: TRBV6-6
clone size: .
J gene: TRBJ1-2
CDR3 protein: ASSSGSGGYT

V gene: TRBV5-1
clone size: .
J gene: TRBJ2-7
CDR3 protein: ASSLSLASAYEQY

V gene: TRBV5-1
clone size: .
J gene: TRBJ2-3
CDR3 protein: ASSDGHSTDTQY

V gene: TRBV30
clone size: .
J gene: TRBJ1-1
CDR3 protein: AWSPRNTEAF

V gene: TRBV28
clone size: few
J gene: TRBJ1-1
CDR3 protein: ASRQGLAF

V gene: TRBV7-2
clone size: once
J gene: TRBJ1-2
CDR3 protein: ASRRVTGDGYT

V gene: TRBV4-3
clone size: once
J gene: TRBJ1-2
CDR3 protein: ASSPRRANYGYT

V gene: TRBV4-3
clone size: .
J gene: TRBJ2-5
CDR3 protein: ASSQVRGETQY

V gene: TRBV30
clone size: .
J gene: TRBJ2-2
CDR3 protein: AWRSVVPTGELF

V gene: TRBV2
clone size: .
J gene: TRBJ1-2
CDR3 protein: ASKGEQGYGYT

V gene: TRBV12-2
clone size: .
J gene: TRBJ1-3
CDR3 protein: ASRLGLGTGAKVHFSGNTIY